This T cell receptor (beta chain) is from a study of shared T cell receptors in the human thymus. Germline V gene lookup returns CDR1 PRHDT and CDR2 FYEKMQ (reference sequence). V trimming: 5 bases; J trimming: 7 bases; junction bases outside the gene matches: 7. This CDR3 has 15 residues. The protocol was immunoSEQ multiplex PCR, while the TCRdb copy is restricted to in-frame clones and leaves out a portion. The sample lists under 850,000 clones, approximately 87% occurring once. These sequences were also reported in another study, on human thymus T cells. That report notes: Healthy Finnish infants undergoing corrective surgery for congenital heart defects provided the donor material. Obtained as resections during corrective heart surgery, the thymus tissue was then studied.

The sample was thymocytes. The receptor was derived from a boy under two years old with a congenital heart defect. The chain uses TRBV13 and TRBJ2-4; 11 bases agree with TRBD1. The CDR3 nucleotides read TGTGCCAGCAGCGAGGGGGGACAGGGGGACAACATTCAGTACTTC. Encoded protein: CASSEGGQGDNIQYF.